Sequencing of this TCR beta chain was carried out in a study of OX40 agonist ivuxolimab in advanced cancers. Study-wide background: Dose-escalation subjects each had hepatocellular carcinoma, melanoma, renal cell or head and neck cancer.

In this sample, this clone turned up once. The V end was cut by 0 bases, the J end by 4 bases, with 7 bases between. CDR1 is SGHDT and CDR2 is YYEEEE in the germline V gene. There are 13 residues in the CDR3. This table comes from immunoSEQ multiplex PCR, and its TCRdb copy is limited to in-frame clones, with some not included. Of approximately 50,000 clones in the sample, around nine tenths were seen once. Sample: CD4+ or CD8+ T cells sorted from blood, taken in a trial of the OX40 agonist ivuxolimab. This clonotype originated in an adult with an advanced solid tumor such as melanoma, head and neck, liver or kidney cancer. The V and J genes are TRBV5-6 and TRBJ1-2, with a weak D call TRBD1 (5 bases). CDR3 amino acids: CASSLDRFYGYTF. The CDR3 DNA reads TGTGCCAGCAGCTTGGACAGGTTCTATGGCTACACCTTC.